Here is one T cell receptor beta chain with its context. RNA transcripts gave rise to amplified TCR beta CDR3 regions. The HTBI primer set was used in a first-round RT-PCR of the TCR CDR3. TCRdb re-called the multiplex PCR reads through MiXCR, storing one row per CDR3 protein. The data show 600,000 to 650,000 distinct CDR3 sequences, about 17% seen once. This specimen comes from a study of T cells in Graves' hyperthyroidism and ophthalmopathy. The TCR sequence derives from a woman in her twenties or thirties with Graves' hyperthyroidism. Material for sequencing was blood.

The CDR3 reads CASGIAGFMSEQFF. DNA of the CDR3: TGTGCTAGTGGGATAGCGGGATTCATGAGTGAGCAGTTCTTC. This chain connects TRBV12-5 to TRBJ2-1; 8 positions match TRBD2. V shed 6 bases and J 9 bases; nucleotides not matched to a gene: 10. The CDR3 spans 14 residues. Germline CDR1 is LGHNT and CDR2 is FRNRAP.